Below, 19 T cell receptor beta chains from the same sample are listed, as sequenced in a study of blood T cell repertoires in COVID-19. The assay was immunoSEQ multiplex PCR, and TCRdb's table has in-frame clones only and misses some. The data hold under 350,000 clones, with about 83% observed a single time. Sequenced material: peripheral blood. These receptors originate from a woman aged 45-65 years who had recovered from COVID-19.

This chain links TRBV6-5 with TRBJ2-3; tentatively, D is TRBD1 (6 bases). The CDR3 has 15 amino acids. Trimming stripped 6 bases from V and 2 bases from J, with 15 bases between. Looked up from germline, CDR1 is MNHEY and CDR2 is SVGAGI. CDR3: CASSPRDTVTDTQYF. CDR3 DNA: TGTGCCAGCAGCCCACGGGACACCGTCACAGATACGCAGTATTTT.

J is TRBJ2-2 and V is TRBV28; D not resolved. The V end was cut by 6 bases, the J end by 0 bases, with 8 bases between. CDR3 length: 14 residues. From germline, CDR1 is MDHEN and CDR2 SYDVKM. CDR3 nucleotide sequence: TGTGCCAGCAGCCCCCACTCGAACACCGGGGAGCTGTTTTTT. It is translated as CASSPHSNTGELFF.

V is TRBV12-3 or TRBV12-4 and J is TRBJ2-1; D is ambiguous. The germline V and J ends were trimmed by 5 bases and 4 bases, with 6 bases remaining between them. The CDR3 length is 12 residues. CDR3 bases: TGTGCCAGCAGTGTCCGGTACAATGAGCAGTTCTTC. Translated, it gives CASSVRYNEQFF.

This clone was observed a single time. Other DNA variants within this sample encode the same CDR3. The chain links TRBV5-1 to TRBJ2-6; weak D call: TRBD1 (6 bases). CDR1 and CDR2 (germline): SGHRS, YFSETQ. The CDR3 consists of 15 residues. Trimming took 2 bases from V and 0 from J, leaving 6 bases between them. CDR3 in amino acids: CASSLQGSGANVLTF. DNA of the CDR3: TGCGCCAGCAGCTTACAGGGCTCTGGGGCCAACGTCCTGACTTTC.

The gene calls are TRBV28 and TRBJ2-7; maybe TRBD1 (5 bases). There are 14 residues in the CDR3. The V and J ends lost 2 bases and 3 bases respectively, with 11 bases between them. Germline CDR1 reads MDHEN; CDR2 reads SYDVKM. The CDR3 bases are TGTGCCAGCAGTTTAAGGGGCAAGTACTACGAGCAGTACTTC. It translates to CASSLRGKYYEQYF.

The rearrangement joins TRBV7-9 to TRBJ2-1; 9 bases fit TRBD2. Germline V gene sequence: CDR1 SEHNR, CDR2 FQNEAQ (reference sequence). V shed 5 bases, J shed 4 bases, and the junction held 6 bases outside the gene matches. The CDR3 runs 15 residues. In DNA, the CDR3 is TGTGCCAGCAGCACACCGGGACTAGCTTACAATGAGCAGTTCTTC. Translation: CASSTPGLAYNEQFF.

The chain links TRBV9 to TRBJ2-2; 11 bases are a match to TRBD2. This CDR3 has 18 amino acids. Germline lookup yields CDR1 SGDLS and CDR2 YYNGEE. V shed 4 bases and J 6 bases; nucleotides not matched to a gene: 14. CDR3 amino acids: CASSFATLAGGGSGELFF. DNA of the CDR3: TGTGCCAGCAGCTTTGCAACTCTAGCGGGAGGAGGATCCGGGGAGCTGTTTTTT.

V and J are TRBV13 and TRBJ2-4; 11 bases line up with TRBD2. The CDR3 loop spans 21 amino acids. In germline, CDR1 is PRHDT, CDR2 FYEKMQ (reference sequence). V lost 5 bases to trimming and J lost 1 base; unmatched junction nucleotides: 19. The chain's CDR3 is CASSTLHWLAGGQVAKNIQYF. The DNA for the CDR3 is TGTGCCAGCAGCACCCTGCATTGGTTAGCGGGGGGGCAGGTCGCCAAAAACATTCAGTACTTC.

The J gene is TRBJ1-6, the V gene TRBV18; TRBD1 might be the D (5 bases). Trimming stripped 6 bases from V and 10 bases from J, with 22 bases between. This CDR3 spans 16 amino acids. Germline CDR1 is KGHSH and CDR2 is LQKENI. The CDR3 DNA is TGTGCCAGCTCGCCTTCAGGGTTTACTACCTGGTCACCCCTCCACTTT. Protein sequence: CASSPSGFTTWSPLHF.

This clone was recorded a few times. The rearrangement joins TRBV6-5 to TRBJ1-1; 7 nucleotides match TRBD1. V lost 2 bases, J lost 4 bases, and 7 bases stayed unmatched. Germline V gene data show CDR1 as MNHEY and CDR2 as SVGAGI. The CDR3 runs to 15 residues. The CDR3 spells CASSYQEGAFTEAFF. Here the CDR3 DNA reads TGTGCCAGCAGTTACCAGGAGGGGGCTTTCACTGAAGCTTTCTTT.

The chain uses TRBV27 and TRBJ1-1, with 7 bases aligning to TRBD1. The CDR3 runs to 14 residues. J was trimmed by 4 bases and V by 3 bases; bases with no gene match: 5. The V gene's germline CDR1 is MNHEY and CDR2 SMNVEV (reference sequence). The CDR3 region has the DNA TGTGCCAGCAGTTTTGACAGGGTGGGCACTGAAGCTTTCTTT. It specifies CASSFDRVGTEAFF.

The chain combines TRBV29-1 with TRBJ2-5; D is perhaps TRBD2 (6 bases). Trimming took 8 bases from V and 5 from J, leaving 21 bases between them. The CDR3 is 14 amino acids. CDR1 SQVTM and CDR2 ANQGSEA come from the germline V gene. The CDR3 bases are TGCAGCTCATACGGCCGGAGCGGGCTGGAGACCCAGTACTTC. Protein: CSSYGRSGLETQYF.

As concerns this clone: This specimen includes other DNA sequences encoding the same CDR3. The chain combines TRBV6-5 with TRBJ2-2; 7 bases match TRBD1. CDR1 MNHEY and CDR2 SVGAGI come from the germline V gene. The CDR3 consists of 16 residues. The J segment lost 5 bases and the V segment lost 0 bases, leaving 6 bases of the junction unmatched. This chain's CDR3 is CASSYSGGRGTGELFF. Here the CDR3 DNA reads TGTGCCAGCAGTTACTCAGGGGGCAGGGGAACCGGGGAGCTGTTTTTT.

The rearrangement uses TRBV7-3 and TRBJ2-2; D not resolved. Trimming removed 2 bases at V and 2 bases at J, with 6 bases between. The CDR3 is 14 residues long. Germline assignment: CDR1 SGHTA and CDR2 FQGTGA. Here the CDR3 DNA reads TGTGCCAGCAGCTTATCCTCTAACACCGGGGAGCTGTTTTTT. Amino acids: CASSLSSNTGELFF.

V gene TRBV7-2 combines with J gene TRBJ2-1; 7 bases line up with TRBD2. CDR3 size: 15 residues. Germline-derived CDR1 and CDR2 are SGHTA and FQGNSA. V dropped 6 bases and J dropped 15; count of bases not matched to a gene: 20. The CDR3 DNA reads TGTGCCAGCAGTACGACCGGGACTACCTCCCTTGCCCTGTTCTTC. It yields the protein CASSTTGTTSLALFF.

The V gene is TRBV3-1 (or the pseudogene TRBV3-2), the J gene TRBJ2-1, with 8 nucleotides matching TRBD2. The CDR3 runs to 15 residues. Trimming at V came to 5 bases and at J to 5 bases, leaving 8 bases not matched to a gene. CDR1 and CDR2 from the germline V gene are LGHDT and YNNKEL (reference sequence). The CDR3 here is CASSEPGGRHNEQFF. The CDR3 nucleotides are TGTGCCAGCAGCGAACCGGGGGGGAGGCACAATGAGCAGTTCTTC.

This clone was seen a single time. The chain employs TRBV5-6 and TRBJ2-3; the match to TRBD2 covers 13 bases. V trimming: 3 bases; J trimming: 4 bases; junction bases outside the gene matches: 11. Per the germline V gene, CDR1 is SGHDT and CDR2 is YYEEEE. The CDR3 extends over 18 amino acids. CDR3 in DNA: TGTGCCAGCAGCTGGGGACTAGCGGGATCCGGGGGTGCAGATACGCAGTATTTT. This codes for CASSWGLAGSGGADTQYF.

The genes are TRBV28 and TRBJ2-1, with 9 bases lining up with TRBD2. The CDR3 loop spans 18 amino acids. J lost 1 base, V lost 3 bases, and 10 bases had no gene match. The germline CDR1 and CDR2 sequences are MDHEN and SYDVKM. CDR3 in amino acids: CASSFLAGGSGSYNEQFF. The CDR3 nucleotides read TGTGCCAGCAGTTTCTTGGCGGGAGGGTCGGGGTCCTACAATGAGCAGTTCTTC.

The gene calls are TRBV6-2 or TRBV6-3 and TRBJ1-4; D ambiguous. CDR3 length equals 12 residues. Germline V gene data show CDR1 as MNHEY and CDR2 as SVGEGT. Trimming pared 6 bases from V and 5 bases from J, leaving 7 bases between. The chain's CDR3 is CASSLQNEKLFF. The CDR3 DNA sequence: TGTGCCAGCAGCTTACAGAATGAAAAACTGTTTTTT.